This T cell receptor (beta chain) was identified during a study of cytomegalovirus exposure and HLA in healthy donors. Trimming pared 4 bases from V and 7 bases from J, leaving 14 bases between. The CDR3 is 13 amino acids. CDR1 is SGHRS, CDR2 YFSETQ, per germline. The PCR ran on 60 Vbeta and 13 Jbeta primers. Using immunoSEQ multiplex PCR, the repertoire was profiled, and TCRdb retains in-frame clones only, with some absent. Of approximately 190,000 clones listed, roughly four fifths are singletons. Source material: PBMCs. This chain connects TRBV5-1 to TRBJ1-1; D remains unclear. The receptor was derived from a woman aged 50 to 65 in good health and CMV-seropositive. The CDR3, as DNA: TGCGCCAGCAGCGGCGGGCCGGACCTTGAAGCTTTCTTT. Its protein is CASSGGPDLEAFF.